The clone carrying this TCR beta chain showed up many times. This record comes from a study of regulatory T cells in long-lasting Graves disease. Researchers made TCR beta libraries by using iRepertoire HTBI primers and running Arm-PCR on CDR3 regions. MiXCR, run by TCRdb on the multiplex PCR reads, gives a single entry per CDR3 protein. The sample includes 400,000 to 500,000 distinct CDR3 sequences, 15% of them seen just once. Time point in this sample: newly diagnosed GD, antithyroid drugs for less than 3 months. PBMC RNA was the source of the TCR library. Germline V gene sequence: CDR1 SGHAT, CDR2 FQNNGV. This CDR3 comprises 14 residues. The trim removed 3 bases at V and 7 bases at J, leaving 6 bases unmatched. The same sample was also studied in work on T cells in Graves' hyperthyroidism and ophthalmopathy.

The V gene is TRBV11-2, the J gene TRBJ2-1, with 7 positions matching TRBD2. Sequenced here: peripheral blood mononuclear cells (PBMCs), sampled at new diagnosis, from a patient treated with antithyroid drugs. This sequence originates from a woman aged 40 to 50 with Graves disease. The CDR3 protein is CASSFTGAGNEQFF. CDR3 coding DNA: TGTGCCAGCAGCTTTACGGGAGCGGGAAATGAGCAGTTCTTC.